This TCR beta chain was identified during a study of cytomegalovirus exposure and HLA in healthy donors. Background on the study: Samples from HLA-typed donors yielded about 86 million unique TCRs in an early data release.

V shed 6 bases, J shed 12 bases, and the junction held 20 bases outside the gene matches. The CDR3 runs 16 residues. CDR1 SGHAT and CDR2 FQNNGV come from the germline V gene. PCR primers comprised 60 Vbeta and 13 Jbeta primers. Only in-frame clones appear in the TCRdb table, and some are missing; sequencing was by immunoSEQ multiplex PCR. Of roughly 180,000 clones listed, around 80% were seen once; the top ten hold 0.77%. This clone has a single count. Its antigen is unknown. Study findings and constraints: Several of the most significant clusters appeared linked to common viral pathogens, based on a later analysis. It was only CMV serostatus that was available as immune exposure information.

Nominal health characterized the donors when sampled, though unrecorded immune exposures were likely. The sample taken for sequencing was PBMCs. The J gene is TRBJ2-1, the V gene TRBV11-2, with TRBD1 matching over 7 bases. The sequence derives from a woman younger than 30 in good health and CMV-seronegative. CDR3 amino acids: CASSQATGAYLHGQFF. The CDR3 DNA is TGTGCCAGCAGTCAAGCCACAGGGGCTTACCTTCATGGGCAGTTCTTC.